This TCR beta chain originates from a study of CD8+CD57+ T cells in acquired aplastic anemia. Study-level results: Shared by patients and controls, 25 to 35 CD8+ CDR3s were abundant in patients.

CDR3 and TCR beta VDJ profiling relied on a genomic DNA template. Each CDR3 protein gets one entry after TCRdb re-called the reads with MiXCR. In the table there are about 290,000 distinct CDR3 sequences, 56% of which are singletons. The CDR3 contains 17 residues. CDR1 is SEHNR, CDR2 FQNEAQ, per germline (reference sequence). Trimming took 1 base from V and 4 from J; bases not matched to a gene: 11. This clonotype was seen many times. Its target is not known. Those patients picked for sequencing had displayed CD8+CD57+ cell expansion on flow cytometry. V gene TRBV7-9 combines with J gene TRBJ1-1; 8 bases agree with TRBD1. The sequenced material came from sorted CD4+, CD8+, or CD8+CD57+ T cells (not recorded which) from PBMCs. This receptor was obtained from a human donor with aplastic anemia. The CDR3 DNA reads TGTGCCAGCAGCTTAGGGACAGGGTTCAGTATAGGCACTGAAGCTTTCTTT. This gives the protein CASSLGTGFSIGTEAFF.